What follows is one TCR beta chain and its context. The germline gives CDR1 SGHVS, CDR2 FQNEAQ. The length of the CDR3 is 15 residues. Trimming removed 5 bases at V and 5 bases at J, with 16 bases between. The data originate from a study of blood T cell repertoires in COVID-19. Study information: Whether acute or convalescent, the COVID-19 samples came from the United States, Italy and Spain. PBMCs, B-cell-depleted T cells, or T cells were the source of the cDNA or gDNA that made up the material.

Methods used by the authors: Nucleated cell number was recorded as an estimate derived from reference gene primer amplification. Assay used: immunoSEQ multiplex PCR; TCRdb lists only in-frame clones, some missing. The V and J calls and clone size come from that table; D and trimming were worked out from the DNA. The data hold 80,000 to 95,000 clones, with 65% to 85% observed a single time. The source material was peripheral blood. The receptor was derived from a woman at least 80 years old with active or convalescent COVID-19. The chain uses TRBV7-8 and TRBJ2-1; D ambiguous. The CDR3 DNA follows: TGTGCCAGCAGCCCACTCCGAGCCGAAAACAATGAGCAGTTCTTC. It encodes CASSPLRAENNEQFF.